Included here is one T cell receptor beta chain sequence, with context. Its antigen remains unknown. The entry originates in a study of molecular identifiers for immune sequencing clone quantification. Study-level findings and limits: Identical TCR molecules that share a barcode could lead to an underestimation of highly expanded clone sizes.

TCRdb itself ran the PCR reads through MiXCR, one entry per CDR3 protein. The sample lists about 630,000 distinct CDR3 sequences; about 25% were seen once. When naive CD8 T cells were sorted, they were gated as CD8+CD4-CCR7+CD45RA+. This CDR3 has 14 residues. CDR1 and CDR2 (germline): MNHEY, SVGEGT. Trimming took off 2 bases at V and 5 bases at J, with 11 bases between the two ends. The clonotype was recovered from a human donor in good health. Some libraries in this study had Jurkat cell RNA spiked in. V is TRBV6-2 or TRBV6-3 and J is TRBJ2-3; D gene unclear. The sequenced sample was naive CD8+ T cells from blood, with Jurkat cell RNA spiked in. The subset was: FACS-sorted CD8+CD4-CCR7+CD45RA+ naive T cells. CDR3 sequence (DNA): TGTGCCAGCAGTTACGCGGACGCGCTAGATACGCAGTATTTT. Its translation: CASSYADALDTQYF.